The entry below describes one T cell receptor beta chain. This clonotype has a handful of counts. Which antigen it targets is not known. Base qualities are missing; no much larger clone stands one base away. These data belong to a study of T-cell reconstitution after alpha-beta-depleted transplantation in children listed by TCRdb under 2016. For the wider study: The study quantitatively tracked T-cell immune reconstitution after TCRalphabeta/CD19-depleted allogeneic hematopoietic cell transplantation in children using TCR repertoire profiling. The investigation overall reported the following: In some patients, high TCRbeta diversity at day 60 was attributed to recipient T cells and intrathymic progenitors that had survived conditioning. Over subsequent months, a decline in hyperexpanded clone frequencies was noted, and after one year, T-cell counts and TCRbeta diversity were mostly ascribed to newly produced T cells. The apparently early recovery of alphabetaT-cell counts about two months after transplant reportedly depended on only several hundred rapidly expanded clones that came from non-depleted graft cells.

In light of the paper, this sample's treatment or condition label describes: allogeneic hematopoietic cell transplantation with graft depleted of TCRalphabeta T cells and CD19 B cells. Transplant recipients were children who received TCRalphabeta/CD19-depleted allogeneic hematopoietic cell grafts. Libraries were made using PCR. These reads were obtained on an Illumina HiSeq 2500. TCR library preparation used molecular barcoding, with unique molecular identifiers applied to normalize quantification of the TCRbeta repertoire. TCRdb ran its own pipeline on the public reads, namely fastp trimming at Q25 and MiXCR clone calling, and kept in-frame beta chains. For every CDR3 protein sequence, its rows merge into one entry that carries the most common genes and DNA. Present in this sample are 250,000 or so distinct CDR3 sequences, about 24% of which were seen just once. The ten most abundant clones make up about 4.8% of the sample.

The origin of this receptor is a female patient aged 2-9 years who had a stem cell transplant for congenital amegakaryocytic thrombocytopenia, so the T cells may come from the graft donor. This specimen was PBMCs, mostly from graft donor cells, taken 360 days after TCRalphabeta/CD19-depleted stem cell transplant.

The CDR3 has the sequence CSARAGTGEGQPQHF. The sequenced DNA is TGCAGTGCTAGAGCCGGGACAGGGGAGGGTCAGCCCCAGCATTTT. The receptor chain draws on TRBV20-1 and TRBJ1-5, with 10 bases in between that match TRBD1. V is pruned by 1 base and J by 6 bases, leaving 6 bases of the junction without a gene match. CDR1 and CDR2 (DFQATT, SNEGSKA) derive from the germline V gene (reference sequence). From the cysteine up to the phenylalanine, the CDR3 has a length of 15 residues. Only the CDR3 part of the read is kept: 45 bases, read in frame from the first base.